The 5 T cell receptor beta chains presented below share a single source sample, sequenced in a study of blood T cell repertoires in COVID-19. The table came from immunoSEQ multiplex PCR; TCRdb's copy has only in-frame clones and leaves some out. Seen here are around 20,000 clones, about 90% observed once, and the top ten hold 4% to 5%. Material for sequencing was peripheral blood. The receptors originated from a human donor in a cohort sampled during active COVID-19.

The rearrangement uses TRBV28 and TRBJ1-6; D perhaps matches TRBD1 (5 bases). CDR3 length: 13 amino acids. CDR1 and CDR2 (germline): MDHEN, SYDVKM. V lost 6 bases, J lost 9 bases, and 12 bases lay in between. The CDR3 sequence: CASSRVFGSPLHF. The CDR3, as DNA: TGTGCCAGCAGCAGGGTTTTTGGTTCACCCCTCCACTTT.

J is TRBJ2-2 and V is TRBV19, with D perhaps TRBD1 (6 bases). Trimming took off 7 bases at V and 5 bases at J, with 17 bases between the two ends. In germline, CDR1 is LNHDA, CDR2 SQIVND (reference sequence). This CDR3 has 15 residues. Here the CDR3 DNA reads TGTGCCAGTAAAGATTCAGGGGTGGGGACCGGGGAGCTGTTTTTT. Translating it yields CASKDSGVGTGELFF.

The V gene is TRBV23-1, the J gene TRBJ2-7; 13 bases fit TRBD2. TRBV23-1 is marked as an open reading frame, function uncertain. Trimming at V came to 3 bases and at J to 6 bases, leaving 8 bases not matched to a gene. The CDR3 is 16 amino acids. The CDR3 region has the DNA TGCGCCAGCAGTCATCCACTAGCGGGAGGGCCTTCCGAGCAGTACGTC. Protein product: CASSHPLAGGPSEQYV.

CDR3 bases: TGTGCCATCAGTGAGTCAGGGGGGGGTACAGATACGCAGTATTTT. Translation: CAISESGGGTDTQYF. The V call is TRBV10-3, the J call TRBJ2-3, with D possibly being TRBD2 (7 bases). Germline CDR1 and CDR2: ENHRY and SYGVKD. The CDR3 covers 15 residues. Trimming stripped 0 bases from V and 3 bases from J, with 10 bases between.

The rearrangement uses TRBV21-1 and TRBJ1-1; the table's D call, TRBD1, has no DNA check behind it. TRBV21-1 is termed a pseudogene. The CDR3 is made up of 15 amino acids. CDR3: CASSIFGPPDKEAFF. The CDR3 nucleotides read TGTGCCAGCAGCATATTCGGCCCTCCGGACAAGGAAGCTTTCTTT.